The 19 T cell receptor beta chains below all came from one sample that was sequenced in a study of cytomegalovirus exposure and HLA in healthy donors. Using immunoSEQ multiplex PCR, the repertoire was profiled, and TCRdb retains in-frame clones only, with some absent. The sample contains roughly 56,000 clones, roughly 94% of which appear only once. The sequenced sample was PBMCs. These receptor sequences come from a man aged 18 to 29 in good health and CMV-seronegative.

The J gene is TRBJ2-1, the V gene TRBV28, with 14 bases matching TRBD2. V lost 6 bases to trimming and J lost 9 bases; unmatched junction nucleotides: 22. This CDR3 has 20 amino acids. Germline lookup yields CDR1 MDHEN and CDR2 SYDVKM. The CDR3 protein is CASRLLTPLGLAGAMGEQFF. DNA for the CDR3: TGTGCCAGCAGACTACTAACACCATTGGGACTAGCGGGGGCAATGGGTGAGCAGTTCTTC.

The CDR3 coding sequence is TGTGCCAGCAGCTCGGTAACTACAGGGGGCACTGAAGCTTTCTTT. It translates to CASSSVTTGGTEAFF. The rearrangement links TRBV13 to TRBJ1-1, with 8 bases matching TRBD1. The ends lost 4 bases at V and 4 bases at J; junction bases unmatched: 8. Germline values: CDR1 PRHDT, CDR2 FYEKMQ (reference sequence). This CDR3 spans 15 amino acids. Full variable domain (outside the CDR3, taken from reference TRBV13 and TRBJ1-1): AAGVIQSPRHLIKEKRETATLKCYPIPRHDTVYWYQQGPGQDPQFLISFYEKMQSDKGSIPDRFSAQQFSDYHSELNMSSLELGDSALYFCASSSVTTGGTEAFFGQGTRLTVV.

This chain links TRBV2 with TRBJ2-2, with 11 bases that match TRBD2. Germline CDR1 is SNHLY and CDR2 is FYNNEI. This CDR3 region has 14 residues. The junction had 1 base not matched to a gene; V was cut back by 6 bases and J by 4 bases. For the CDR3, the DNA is TGTGCCAGCAGACTAGCGGGAGCCACCGGGGAGCTGTTTTTT. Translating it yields CASRLAGATGELFF.

Written as DNA, the CDR3 is TGTGCCAGCACCTCCGGGACAGGGGACTACAATGAGCAGTTCTTC. The encoded protein is CASTSGTGDYNEQFF. The chain combines TRBV7-9 with TRBJ2-1, with 10 bases aligning to TRBD1. Germline V gives CDR1 SEHNR, CDR2 FQNEAQ (reference sequence). The length of the CDR3 is 15 residues. Trimming at V came to 7 bases and at J to 3 bases, leaving 6 bases not matched to a gene.

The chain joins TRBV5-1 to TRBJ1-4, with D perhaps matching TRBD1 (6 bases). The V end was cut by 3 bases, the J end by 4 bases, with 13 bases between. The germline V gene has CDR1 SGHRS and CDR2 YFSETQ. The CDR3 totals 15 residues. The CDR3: CASSSLTGLNEKLFF. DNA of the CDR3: TGCGCCAGCAGCTCCTTAACAGGGCTTAATGAAAAACTGTTTTTT.

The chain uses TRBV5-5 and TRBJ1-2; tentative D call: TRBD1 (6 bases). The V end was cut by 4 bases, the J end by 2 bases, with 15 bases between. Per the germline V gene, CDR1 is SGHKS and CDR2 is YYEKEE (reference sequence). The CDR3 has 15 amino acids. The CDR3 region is CASSPEMDSNYGYTF. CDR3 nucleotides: TGTGCCAGCAGCCCAGAGATGGACAGCAACTATGGCTACACCTTC.

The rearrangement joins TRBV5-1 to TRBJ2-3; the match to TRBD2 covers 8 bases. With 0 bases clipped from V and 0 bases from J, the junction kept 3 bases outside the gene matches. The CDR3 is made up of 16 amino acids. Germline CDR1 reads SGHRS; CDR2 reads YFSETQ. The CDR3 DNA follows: TGCGCCAGCAGCTTGGGGGCTAGCGGGAGCACAGATACGCAGTATTTT. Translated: CASSLGASGSTDTQYF.

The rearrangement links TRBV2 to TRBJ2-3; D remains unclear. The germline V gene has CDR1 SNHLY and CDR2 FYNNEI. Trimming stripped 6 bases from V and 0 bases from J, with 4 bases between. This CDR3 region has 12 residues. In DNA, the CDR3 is TGTGCCAGCAGCTTCAGCACAGATACGCAGTATTTT. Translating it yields CASSFSTDTQYF. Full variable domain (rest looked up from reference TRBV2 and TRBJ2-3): EPEVTQTPSHQVTQMGQEVILRCVPISNHLYFYWYRQILGQKVEFLVSFYNNEISEKSEIFDDQFSVERPDGSNFTLKIRSTKLEDSAMYFCASSFSTDTQYFGPGTRLTVL.

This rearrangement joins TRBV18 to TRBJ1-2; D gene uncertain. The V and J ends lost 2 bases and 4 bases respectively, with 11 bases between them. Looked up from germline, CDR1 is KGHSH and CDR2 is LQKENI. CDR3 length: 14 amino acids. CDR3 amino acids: CASSPSPEPYGYTF. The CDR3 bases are TGTGCCAGCTCACCATCCCCAGAACCCTATGGCTACACCTTC.

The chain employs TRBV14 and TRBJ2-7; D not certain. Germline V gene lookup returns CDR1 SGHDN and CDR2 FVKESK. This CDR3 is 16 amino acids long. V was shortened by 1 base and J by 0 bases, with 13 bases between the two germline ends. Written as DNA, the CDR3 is TGTGCCAGCAGCCAAGTTTCTAGTGAGAGCTCCTACGAGCAGTACTTC. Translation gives CASSQVSSESSYEQYF.

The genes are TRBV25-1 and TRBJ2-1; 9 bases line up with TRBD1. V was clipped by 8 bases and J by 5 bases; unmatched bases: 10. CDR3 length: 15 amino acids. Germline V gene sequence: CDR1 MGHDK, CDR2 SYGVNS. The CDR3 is CASLPPGQGHNEQFF. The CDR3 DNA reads TGTGCCAGCCTACCACCGGGACAGGGCCACAATGAGCAGTTCTTC.

The CDR3 region is CAIRANEDEQFF. In nucleotides, the CDR3 is TGTGCCATCAGAGCCAACGAGGATGAGCAGTTCTTC. The chain is built from TRBV10-3 and TRBJ2-1; D ambiguous. The CDR3 contains 12 residues. Trimming removed 6 bases at V and 8 bases at J, with 11 bases between. Germline V CDR1 and CDR2: ENHRY, SYGVKD.

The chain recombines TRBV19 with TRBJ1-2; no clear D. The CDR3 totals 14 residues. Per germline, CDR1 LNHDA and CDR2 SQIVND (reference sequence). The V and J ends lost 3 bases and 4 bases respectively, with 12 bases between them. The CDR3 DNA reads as TGTGCCAGTAGTATTCTGGAGAAAGGCTATGGCTACACCTTC. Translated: CASSILEKGYGYTF.

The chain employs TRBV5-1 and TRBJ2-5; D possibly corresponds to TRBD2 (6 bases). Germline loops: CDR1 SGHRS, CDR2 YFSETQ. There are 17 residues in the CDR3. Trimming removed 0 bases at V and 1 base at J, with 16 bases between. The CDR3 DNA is TGCGCCAGCAGCTTGGCTGGCGGGGCGTGGACCCAAGAGACCCAGTACTTC. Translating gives CASSLAGGAWTQETQYF.

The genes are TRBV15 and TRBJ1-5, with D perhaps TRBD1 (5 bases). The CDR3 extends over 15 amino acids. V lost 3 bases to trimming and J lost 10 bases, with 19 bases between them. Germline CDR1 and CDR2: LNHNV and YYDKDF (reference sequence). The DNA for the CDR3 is TGTGCCACCAGCAGGGGGCTGGATCGAGACCCCCCCCAGCATTTT. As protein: CATSRGLDRDPPQHF.

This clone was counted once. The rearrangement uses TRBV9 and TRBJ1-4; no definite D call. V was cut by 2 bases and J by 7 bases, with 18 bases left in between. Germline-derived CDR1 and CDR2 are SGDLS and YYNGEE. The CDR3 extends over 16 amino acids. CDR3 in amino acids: CASSVSGRIAAEKLFF. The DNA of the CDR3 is TGTGCCAGCAGCGTCTCTGGACGGATAGCGGCTGAAAAACTGTTTTTT.

CDR3 residues: CASSLDLTGPNTEAFF. Written as DNA, the CDR3 is TGTGCCAGCAGCTTAGATTTGACAGGACCAAACACTGAAGCTTTCTTT. The rearrangement links TRBV7-9 to TRBJ1-1; a possible D gene is TRBD1 (6 bases). Germline CDR1 SEHNR, CDR2 FQNEAQ (reference sequence). This CDR3 has 16 amino acids. Trimming took 1 base from V and 2 from J, leaving 14 bases between them.

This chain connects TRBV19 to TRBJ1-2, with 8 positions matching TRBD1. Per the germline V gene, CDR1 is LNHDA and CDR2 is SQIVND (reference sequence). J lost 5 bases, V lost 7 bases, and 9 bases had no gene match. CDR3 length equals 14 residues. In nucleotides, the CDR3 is TGTGCCAGTAACTCCAGGGGGCCCACATATGGCTACACCTTC. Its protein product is CASNSRGPTYGYTF.

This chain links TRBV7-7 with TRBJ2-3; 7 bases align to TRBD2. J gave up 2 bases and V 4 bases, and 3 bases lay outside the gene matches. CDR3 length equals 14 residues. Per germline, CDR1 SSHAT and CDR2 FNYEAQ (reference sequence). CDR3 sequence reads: CASSSSGITDTQYF. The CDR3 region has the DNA TGTGCCAGCAGCTCTAGCGGAATCACAGATACGCAGTATTTT.